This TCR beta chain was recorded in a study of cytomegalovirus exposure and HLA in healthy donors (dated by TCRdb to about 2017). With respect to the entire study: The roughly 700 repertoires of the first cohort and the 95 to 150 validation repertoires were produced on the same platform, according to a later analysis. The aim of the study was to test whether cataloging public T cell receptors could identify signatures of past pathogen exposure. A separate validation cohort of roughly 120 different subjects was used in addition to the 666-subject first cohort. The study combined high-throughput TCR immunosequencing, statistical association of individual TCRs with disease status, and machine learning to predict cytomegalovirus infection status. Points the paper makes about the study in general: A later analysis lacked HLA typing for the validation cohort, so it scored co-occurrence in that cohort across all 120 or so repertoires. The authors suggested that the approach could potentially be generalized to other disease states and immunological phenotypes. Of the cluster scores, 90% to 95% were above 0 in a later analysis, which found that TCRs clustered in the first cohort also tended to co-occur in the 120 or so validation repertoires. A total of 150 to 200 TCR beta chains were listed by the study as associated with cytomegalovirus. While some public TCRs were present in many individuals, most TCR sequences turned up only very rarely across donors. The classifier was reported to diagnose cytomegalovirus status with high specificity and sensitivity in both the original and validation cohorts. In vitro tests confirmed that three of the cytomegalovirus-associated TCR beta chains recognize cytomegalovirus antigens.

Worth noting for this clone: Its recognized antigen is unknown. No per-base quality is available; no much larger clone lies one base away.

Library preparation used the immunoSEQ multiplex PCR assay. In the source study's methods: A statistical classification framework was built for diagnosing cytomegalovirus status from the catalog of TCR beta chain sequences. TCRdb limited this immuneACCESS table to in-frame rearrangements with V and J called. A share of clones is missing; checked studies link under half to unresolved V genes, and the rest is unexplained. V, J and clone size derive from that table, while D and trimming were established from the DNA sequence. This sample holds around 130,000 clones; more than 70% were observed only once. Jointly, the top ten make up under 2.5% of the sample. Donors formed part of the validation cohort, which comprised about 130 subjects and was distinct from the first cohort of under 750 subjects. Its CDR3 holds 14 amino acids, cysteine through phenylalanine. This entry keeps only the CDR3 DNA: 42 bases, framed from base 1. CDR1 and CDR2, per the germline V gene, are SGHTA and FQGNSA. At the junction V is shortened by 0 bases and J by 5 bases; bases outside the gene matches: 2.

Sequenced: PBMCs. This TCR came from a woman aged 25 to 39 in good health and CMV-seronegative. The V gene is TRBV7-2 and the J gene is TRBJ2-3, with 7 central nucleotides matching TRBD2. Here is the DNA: TGTGCCAGCAGCTTAGCGGCTAGCGGAGATACGCAGTATTTT. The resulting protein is CASSLAASGDTQYF.